The 26 T cell receptor beta chains below were found in one sample sequenced in a study of CD8+CD57+ T cells in acquired aplastic anemia. Genomic DNA provided the template from which TCR beta VDJ and CDR3 profiles were obtained. TCRdb re-called the reads through MiXCR, storing one row per CDR3 protein. The table lists about 180,000 distinct CDR3 sequences, about half of them singletons, with 2.5% to 3.5% in the top ten. Sequencing input: sorted CD4+, CD8+, or CD8+CD57+ T cells (not recorded which) from PBMCs. The receptors shown here come from a human donor in good health.

This clonotype has more than one count but fewer than ten. A much larger clone lies a single base off, so this may be a read error. The rearrangement links TRBV7-2 to TRBJ2-1; no reliable D call. This CDR3 spans 14 amino acids. V was shortened by 3 bases and J by 12 bases, with 18 bases between the two germline ends. Germline-derived CDR1 and CDR2 are SGHTA and FQGNSA. CDR3 in DNA: TGTGCCAGCAGCTTTCTTCAGTCAGCAATTGGGCAGTTCTTC. This gives the protein CASSFLQSAIGQFF.

Of note for this clonotype: A clone one base away is much larger, so this may be a read error. The J gene is TRBJ1-1, the V gene TRBV12-3 or TRBV12-4; TRBD1 matches at 8 bases. CDR3 length: 14 residues. The CDR3 DNA reads TGTGCCAGCAGTTACTCTGACAGGGGCACTGAAGCTTCCTTT. This codes for CASSYSDRGTEASF.

The rearrangement uses TRBV15 and TRBJ2-2; maybe TRBD2 (5 bases). The CDR3 runs to 15 residues. CDR1 and CDR2 (germline): LNHNV, YYDKDF (reference sequence). Trimming cost V 1 base and J 8 bases, with 14 bases left between them. CDR3 sequence (DNA): TGTGCCACCAGCAGAGTAGGGCTAGCAGTTGGGGAGCTGTTTTTT. This gives the protein CATSRVGLAVGELFF. Together with reference TRBV15 and TRBJ2-2, the CDR3 gives the full variable domain: DAMVIQNPRYQVTQFGKPVTLSCSQTLNHNVMYWYQQKSSQAPKLLFHYYDKDFNNEADTPDNFQSRRPNTSFCFLDIRSPGLGDTAMYLCATSRVGLAVGELFFGEGSRLTVL.

The chain employs TRBV10-3 and TRBJ2-3; D is uncertain. The CDR3 runs 13 residues. Trimming shortened V by 10 bases and J by 4 bases, and 15 bases separated the two germline ends. CDR1 ENHRY and CDR2 SYGVKD come from the germline V gene. As DNA, the CDR3 is TGTGCCACCGTTAAGTCAGGCCCAGATACGCAGTATTTT. Protein: CATVKSGPDTQYF.

As regards this clonotype: Just one base apart from a much larger clone, this may be a read error. V gene TRBV5-1 combines with J gene TRBJ1-2; 8 bases agree with TRBD1. CDR1 is SGHRS and CDR2 is YFSETQ in the germline V gene. The CDR3 loop spans 18 amino acids. The CDR3 here is CASTQNTGTGITNYSYTF. In nucleotides, the CDR3 is TGCGCCAGCACCCAAAATACCGGGACAGGAATAACTAACTATAGCTACACCTTC.

This chain joins TRBV5-1 and TRBJ1-1, with 8 bases identical to TRBD1. This CDR3 is built from 14 residues. Germline values: CDR1 SGHRS, CDR2 YFSETQ. The ends lost 3 bases at V and 4 bases at J; junction bases unmatched: 5. The CDR3 coding sequence is TGCGCCAGCAGCTCGACAGGGGCGCGCACTGAAGCTTTCTTT. This translates into CASSSTGARTEAFF.

Notes on this clonotype: A read error is possible here, since a much larger clone lies one base away. Here the CDR3 DNA reads TGTGCCAGCAGCACCTACAGAGAAGAGCAGTACTTC. It translates to CASSTYREEQYF. The chain links TRBV5-8 to TRBJ2-7; D not resolved. The CDR3 is 12 residues long. V shed 4 bases and J shed 7 bases, with 12 bases lying between them. Germline loops: CDR1 SGHTS, CDR2 YDEGEE.

This clonotype came up many times. The V call is TRBV7-2, the J call TRBJ2-7; D remains ambiguous. Germline lookup yields CDR1 SGHTA and CDR2 FQGNSA. V was trimmed by 5 bases and J by 0 bases, leaving 2 bases between them. The CDR3 totals 11 residues. Written as DNA, the CDR3 is TGTGCCAGCAGCAACTCCTACGAGCAGTACTTC. Protein sequence: CASSNSYEQYF. The full variable domain, completed using reference TRBV7-2 and TRBJ2-7, is GAGVSQSPSNKVTEKGKDVELRCDPISGHTALYWYRQSLGQGLEFLIYFQGNSAPDKSGLPSDRFSAERTGGSVSTLTIQRTQQEDSAVYLCASSNSYEQYFGPGTRLTVT.

The V call is TRBV12-3 or TRBV12-4, the J call TRBJ2-1; 8 bases map to TRBD2. This CDR3 region has 15 residues. Losses at the gene ends were 5 bases for V and 4 bases for J; bases not matched to a gene: 7. For the CDR3, the DNA is TGTGCCAGCAGTCTAGGACTAGCCACGTACAATGAGCAGTTCTTC. Encoded protein: CASSLGLATYNEQFF.

The CDR3 protein is CASTSSRSLYGYTF. As DNA, the CDR3 is TGTGCCAGCACGTCGAGCAGGAGCCTCTATGGCTACACCTTC. The genes are TRBV6-4 and TRBJ1-2; no clear D. Germline CDR1 MRHNA, CDR2 SNTAGT. The length of the CDR3 is 14 residues. V dropped 7 bases and J dropped 4 bases, with 16 bases sitting between them.

The CDR3 region has the DNA TGTGCCACTAAAGACACGGGACAGAACTACTACGAGCAGTACTTC. It translates to CATKDTGQNYYEQYF. The rearrangement joins TRBV9 to TRBJ2-7; 7 bases line up with TRBD1. The V gene's germline CDR1 is SGDLS and CDR2 YYNGEE. This CDR3 comprises 15 residues. The trim removed 9 bases at V and 3 bases at J, leaving 15 bases unmatched.

To note about this clonotype: One end of the junction fails to match germline, which may point to a read error. CDR3 sequence (DNA): TGCACCAGCAGCAAGACAGGGTATCAGGGTTCACCCCTCCACTTT. Amino acids: CTSSKTGYQGSPLHF. The chain uses TRBV5-1 and TRBJ1-6; the match to TRBD1 covers 7 bases. Germline V lookup: CDR1 SGHRS, CDR2 YFSETQ. The CDR3 runs 15 residues.

This clonotype appeared many times. The rearrangement joins TRBV7-9 to TRBJ2-3, with TRBD2 identical over 9 bases. The germline V gene encodes CDR1 SEHNR and CDR2 FQNEAQ (reference sequence). J gave up 4 bases and V 5 bases, and 13 bases lay outside the gene matches. This CDR3 is 17 amino acids long. The CDR3 nucleotides read TGTGCCAGCAGCCTTATGTTGCGGCGGGAGGGGTCAGATACGCAGTATTTT. Residues: CASSLMLRREGSDTQYF.

V is TRBV9 and J is TRBJ1-3; D call uncertain. Trimming removed 4 bases from V and 8 bases from J, with 22 bases in between. Germline V gene sequence: CDR1 SGDLS, CDR2 YYNGEE. This CDR3 is built from 16 residues. CDR3 in amino acids: CASSPPLEGHPDTIYF. The CDR3 nucleotides are TGTGCCAGCAGCCCCCCTTTGGAAGGGCATCCAGACACCATATATTTT.

Notes on this clonotype: A clone one base away is much larger, so this may be a read error. The CDR3 end shows no conserved phenylalanine or tryptophan, and so a read error is likely. V gene TRBV12-3 or TRBV12-4 combines with J gene TRBJ1-1, with 8 bases that match TRBD1. V lost 5 bases to trimming and J lost 5 bases; unmatched junction nucleotides: 7. There are 14 residues in the CDR3. The CDR3 bases are TGTGCCAGCAGTCTTTTGACAGGGGTGACTGAAGCTTTCTCT. Its protein is CASSLLTGVTEAFS.

This clonotype was recorded many times. The V and J genes are TRBV7-9 and TRBJ2-1, with D possibly being TRBD2 (6 bases). Germline V gives CDR1 SEHNR, CDR2 FQNEAQ (reference sequence). The CDR3 totals 13 residues. Trimming removed 0 bases at V and 14 bases at J, with 14 bases between. The CDR3 bases are TGTGCCAGCAGCTTAGCGGGGGGTAGAATTGAGTTCTTC. Translating it yields CASSLAGGRIEFF.

This chain connects TRBV10-3 to TRBJ1-2; D remains ambiguous. Looked up from germline, CDR1 is ENHRY and CDR2 is SYGVKD. The CDR3 is made up of 10 amino acids. Trimming cost V 3 bases and J 8 bases, with 4 bases left between them. In DNA form, the CDR3 reads TGTGCCATCAGTGACAAAGGCTACACCTTC. Encoded protein: CAISDKGYTF.

This clonotype has just a few counts. This chain joins TRBV30 and TRBJ1-5, with D possibly matching TRBD1 (6 bases). Trimming stripped 8 bases from V and 4 bases from J, with 15 bases between. From germline, CDR1 is GTSNPN and CDR2 SVGIG (reference sequence). CDR3 size: 13 residues. CDR3 bases: TGTGCCCACAGTTTGGGGGCGAATCAGCCCCAGCATTTT. The encoded protein is CAHSLGANQPQHF.

This clonotype was seen a few times. The V call is TRBV24-1, the J call TRBJ2-5, with D perhaps matching TRBD2 (6 bases). CDR1 KGHDR and CDR2 SFDVKD come from the germline V gene. The CDR3 has 13 amino acids. V lost 5 bases and J 5 bases, leaving 11 bases between the germline ends. The CDR3 reads CATSVQGGETQYF. CDR3 DNA sequence: TGTGCCACCAGTGTCCAGGGAGGCGAGACCCAGTACTTC.

This clonotype was seen a few times. V gene TRBV7-2 combines with J gene TRBJ2-7; D gene uncertain. This CDR3 has 15 residues. Per germline, CDR1 SGHTA and CDR2 FQGNSA. Trimming removed 0 bases from V and 1 base from J, with 10 bases in between. The CDR3, as DNA: TGTGCCAGCAGCTTAGCCATCGGGCGTTCCTACGAGCAGTACTTC. It codes for CASSLAIGRSYEQYF.

There are many counts of this clonotype. The rearrangement joins TRBV12-3 or TRBV12-4 to TRBJ2-5, with 9 bases matching TRBD2. The V and J ends lost 6 bases and 5 bases, in that order; junction bases with no gene match: 10. This CDR3 contains 15 residues. The CDR3 is CASSRAGGPSETQYF. The CDR3 coding sequence is TGTGCCAGCAGCCGGGCGGGAGGGCCCTCGGAGACCCAGTACTTC.

Comment on this clonotype: Since a much larger clone is just one base distant, this may be a read error. The chain employs TRBV2 and TRBJ1-1; possible D gene TRBD1, 5 bases. This CDR3 region has 13 residues. The V end lost 4 bases, the J end lost 0 bases, and 6 bases lay between the germline ends. Germline assignment: CDR1 SNHLY and CDR2 FYNNEI. CDR3 region: CASSVQVNTEAFF. For the CDR3, the DNA is TGTGCCAGCAGTGTACAGGTGAACACTGAAGCTTTCTTT.

With regard to this clonotype: The junction does not match germline at one end; this may be a read error. This chain uses TRBV24-1 with TRBJ2-7; maybe TRBD1 (6 bases). The germline gives CDR1 KGHDR, CDR2 SFDVKD. The CDR3 extends over 12 amino acids. As DNA, the CDR3 is TGTGCCACCAGCCCGACAGGTTACGAACAGTGCTTC. Translation gives CATSPTGYEQCF.

CDR3: CASSIGRQHF. CDR3 DNA: TGTGCCAGTAGTATAGGTCGACAGCATTTT. The chain recombines TRBV19 with TRBJ1-5; the D is unclear. In germline, CDR1 is LNHDA, CDR2 SQIVND (reference sequence). This CDR3 comprises 10 residues. V lost 1 base and J 13 bases, leaving 5 bases between the germline ends.

In its sample, this clonotype was seen a few times. The chain joins TRBV27 to TRBJ2-3; D is undetermined. CDR3 length: 12 amino acids. V was trimmed by 6 bases and J by 10 bases, leaving 14 bases between them. CDR1 is MNHEY and CDR2 is SMNVEV in the germline V gene (reference sequence). Here the CDR3 reads CASSPARSAQYF. The CDR3 region has the DNA TGTGCCAGCAGCCCCGCCCGCAGTGCGCAGTATTTT.

This clonotype has just a few counts. This chain links TRBV3-1 with TRBJ1-4; TRBD1 might be the D (5 bases). Germline CDR1 reads LGHDT; CDR2 reads YNNKEL (reference sequence). The CDR3 totals 15 residues. The germline V and J ends were trimmed by 5 bases and 5 bases, with 15 bases remaining between them. The chain's CDR3 is CASSNSWEGNEKLFF. The CDR3 coding sequence is TGTGCCAGCAGCAACAGTTGGGAGGGGAATGAAAAACTGTTTTTT.